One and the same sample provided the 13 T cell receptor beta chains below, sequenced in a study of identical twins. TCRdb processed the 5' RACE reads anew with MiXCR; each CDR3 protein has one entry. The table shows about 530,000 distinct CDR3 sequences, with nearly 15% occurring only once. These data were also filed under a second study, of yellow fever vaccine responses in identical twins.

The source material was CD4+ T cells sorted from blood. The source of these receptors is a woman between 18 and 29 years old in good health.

CDR3 region: CASSLRTGNNSPLHF. Written as DNA, the CDR3 is TGTGCCAGCAGCCTCCGGACAGGGAATAATTCACCCCTCCACTTT. V usage is TRBV5-6 and J usage is TRBJ1-6; 8 bases are shared with TRBD1. The CDR3 is made up of 15 amino acids. Germline CDR1 and CDR2: SGHDT and YYEEEE. With 4 bases clipped from V and 5 bases from J, the junction kept 5 bases outside the gene matches.

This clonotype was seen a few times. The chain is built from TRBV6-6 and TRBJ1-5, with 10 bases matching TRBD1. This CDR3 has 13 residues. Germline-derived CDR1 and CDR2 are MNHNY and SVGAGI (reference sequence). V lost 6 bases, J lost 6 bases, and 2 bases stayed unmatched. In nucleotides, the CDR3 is TGTGCCAGCAGGACAGGGGGCAGTCAGCCCCAGCATTTT. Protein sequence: CASRTGGSQPQHF.

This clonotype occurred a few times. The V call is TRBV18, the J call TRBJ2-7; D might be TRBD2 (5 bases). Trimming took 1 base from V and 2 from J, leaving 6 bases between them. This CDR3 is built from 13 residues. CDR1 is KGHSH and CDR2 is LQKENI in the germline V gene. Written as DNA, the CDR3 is TGTGCCAGCTCACCACAGGGAGCCTACGAGCAGTACGTC. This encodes CASSPQGAYEQYV.

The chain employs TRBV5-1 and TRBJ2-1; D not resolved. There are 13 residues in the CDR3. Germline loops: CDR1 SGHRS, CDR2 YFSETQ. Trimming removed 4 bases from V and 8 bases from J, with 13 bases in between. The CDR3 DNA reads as TGCGCCAGCAGCCGTACTACTCTGGATGAGCAGTTCTTC. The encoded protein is CASSRTTLDEQFF. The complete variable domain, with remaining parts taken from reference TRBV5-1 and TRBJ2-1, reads KAGVTQTPRYLIKTRGQQVTLSCSPISGHRSVSWYQQTPGQGLQFLFEYFSETQRNKGNFPGRFSGRQFSNSRSEMNVSTLELGDSALYLCASSRTTLDEQFFGPGTRLTVL.

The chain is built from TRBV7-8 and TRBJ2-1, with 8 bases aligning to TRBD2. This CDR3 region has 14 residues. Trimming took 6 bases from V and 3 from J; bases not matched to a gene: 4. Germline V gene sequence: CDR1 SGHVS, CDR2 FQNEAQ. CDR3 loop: CASRLAENYNEQFF. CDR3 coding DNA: TGTGCCAGCAGACTAGCGGAAAACTACAATGAGCAGTTCTTC.

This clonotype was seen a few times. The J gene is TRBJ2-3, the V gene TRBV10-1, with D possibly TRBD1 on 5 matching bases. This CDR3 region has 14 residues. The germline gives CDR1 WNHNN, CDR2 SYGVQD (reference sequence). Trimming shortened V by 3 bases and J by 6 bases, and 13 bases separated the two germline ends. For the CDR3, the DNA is TGCGCCAGCAGTGACAATAGGGGCTTGGATACGCAGTATTTT. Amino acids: CASSDNRGLDTQYF.

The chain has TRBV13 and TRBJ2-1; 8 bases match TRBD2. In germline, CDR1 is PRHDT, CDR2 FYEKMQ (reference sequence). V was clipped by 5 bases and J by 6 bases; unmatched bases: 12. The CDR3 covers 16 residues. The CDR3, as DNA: TGTGCCAGCAGCCGAAATCCAGGACTAGCCGGCAATGAGCAGTTCTTC. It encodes CASSRNPGLAGNEQFF.

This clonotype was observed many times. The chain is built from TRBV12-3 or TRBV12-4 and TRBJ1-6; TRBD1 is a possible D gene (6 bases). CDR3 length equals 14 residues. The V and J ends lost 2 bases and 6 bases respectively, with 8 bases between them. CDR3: CASSLFRGNSPLHF. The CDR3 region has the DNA TGTGCCAGCAGTTTATTCAGGGGTAATTCACCCCTCCACTTT.

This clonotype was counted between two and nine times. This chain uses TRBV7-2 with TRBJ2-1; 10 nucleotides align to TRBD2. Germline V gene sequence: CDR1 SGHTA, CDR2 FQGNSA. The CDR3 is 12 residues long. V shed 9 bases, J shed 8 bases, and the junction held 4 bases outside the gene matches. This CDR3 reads CARASGSHEQFF. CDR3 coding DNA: TGTGCCAGGGCTAGCGGGAGTCATGAGCAGTTCTTC.

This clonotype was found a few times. CDR3 bases: TGTGCCAGCAGCTTTAATACTGGTGAAGCTTTCTTT. As protein: CASSFNTGEAFF. This sequence joins TRBV7-8 and TRBJ1-1; no definite D call. Germline CDR1 reads SGHVS; CDR2 reads FQNEAQ. The CDR3 has 12 residues. V was shortened by 3 bases and J by 7 bases, with 9 bases between the two germline ends.

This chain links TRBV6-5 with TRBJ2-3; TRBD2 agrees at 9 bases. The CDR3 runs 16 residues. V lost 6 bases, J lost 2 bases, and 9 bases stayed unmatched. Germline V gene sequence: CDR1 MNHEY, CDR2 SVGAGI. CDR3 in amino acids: CASRTFLAGNTDTQYF. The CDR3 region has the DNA TGTGCCAGCAGAACCTTCCTAGCGGGGAACACAGATACGCAGTATTTT.

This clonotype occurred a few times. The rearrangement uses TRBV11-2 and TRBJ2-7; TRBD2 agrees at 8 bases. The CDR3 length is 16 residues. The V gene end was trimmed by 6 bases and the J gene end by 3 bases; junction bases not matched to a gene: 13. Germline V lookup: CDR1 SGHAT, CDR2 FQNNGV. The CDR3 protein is CASSFNHIGTSYEQYF. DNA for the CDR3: TGTGCCAGCAGTTTCAACCACATTGGGACTAGCTACGAGCAGTACTTC.

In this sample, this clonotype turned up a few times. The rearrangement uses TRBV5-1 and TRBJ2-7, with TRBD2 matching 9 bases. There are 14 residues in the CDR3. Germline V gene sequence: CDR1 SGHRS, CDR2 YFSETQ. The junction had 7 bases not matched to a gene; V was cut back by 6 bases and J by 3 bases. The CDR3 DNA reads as TGCGCCAGCAAAGTTAGTAGCGGGGGCTACGAGCAGTACTTC. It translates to CASKVSSGGYEQYF.